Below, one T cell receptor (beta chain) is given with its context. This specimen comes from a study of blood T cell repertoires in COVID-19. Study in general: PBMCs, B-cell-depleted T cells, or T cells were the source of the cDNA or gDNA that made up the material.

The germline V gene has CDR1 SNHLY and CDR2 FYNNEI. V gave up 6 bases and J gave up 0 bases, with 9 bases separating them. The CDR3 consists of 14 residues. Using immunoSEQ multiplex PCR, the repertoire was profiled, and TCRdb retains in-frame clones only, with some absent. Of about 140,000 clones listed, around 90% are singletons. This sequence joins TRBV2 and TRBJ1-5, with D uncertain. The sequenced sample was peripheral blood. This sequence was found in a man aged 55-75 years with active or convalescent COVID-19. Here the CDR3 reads CASRKRVSNQPQHF. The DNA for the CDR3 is TGTGCCAGCAGGAAGAGGGTTAGCAATCAGCCCCAGCATTTT.